The 10 T cell receptor beta chains below all came from one sample that was sequenced in a study of blood T cell repertoires in COVID-19. Only in-frame clones appear in the TCRdb table, and some are missing; sequencing was by immunoSEQ multiplex PCR. In the table there are some 200,000 clones, around nine tenths of which are singletons. The sample consisted of peripheral blood. The receptors shown here come from a man between 18 and 29 years old with active or convalescent COVID-19.

V is TRBV24-1 and J is TRBJ2-3; 14 nucleotides match TRBD2. The CDR3 sequence is 17 residues long. The V and J ends lost 5 bases and 5 bases, in that order; junction bases with no gene match: 8. Germline assignment: CDR1 KGHDR and CDR2 SFDVKD. The CDR3 region is CATSATSGRANRDTQYF. The CDR3 coding sequence is TGTGCCACCAGTGCGACTAGCGGGAGGGCCAATCGAGATACGCAGTATTTT.

V and J are TRBV12-3 or TRBV12-4 and TRBJ1-5; D call uncertain. This CDR3 contains 12 residues. Trimming removed 3 bases from V and 10 bases from J, with 10 bases in between. The DNA of the CDR3 is TGTGCCAGCAGTTTCGGTGTGCAACCCCAGCATTTT. This gives the protein CASSFGVQPQHF.

The chain has TRBV4-1 and TRBJ2-7; D is possibly TRBD1 (7 bases). V dropped 3 bases and J dropped 3 bases, with 24 bases sitting between them. The CDR3 has 18 residues. Germline CDR1 is MGHRA and CDR2 is YSYEKL. CDR3 sequence (DNA): TGCGCCAGCAGCCACCTCCCCAGGGGGGCGGATAAGGACTACGAGCAGTACGTC. Translation gives CASSHLPRGADKDYEQYV.

The chain combines TRBV6-1 with TRBJ1-4, with D tentatively TRBD1 (5 bases). V lost 4 bases to trimming and J lost 4 bases, with 19 bases between them. Per germline, CDR1 MNHNS and CDR2 SASEGT. The length of the CDR3 is 17 residues. In DNA form, the CDR3 reads TGTGCCAGCAGTGTTGCCCCCTCCTCAGGGTTTAATGAAAAACTGTTTTTT. This codes for CASSVAPSSGFNEKLFF.

The chain joins TRBV15 to TRBJ2-2; no clear D gene. V was clipped by 0 bases and J by 9 bases, with 5 bases between them. The germline CDR1 and CDR2 sequences are LNHNV and YYDKDF (reference sequence). The CDR3 has 12 amino acids. The CDR3 is CATSREARELFF. CDR3 DNA sequence: TGTGCCACCAGCAGAGAGGCCCGGGAGCTGTTTTTT. Complete variable domain (other parts from reference TRBV15 and TRBJ2-2): DAMVIQNPRYQVTQFGKPVTLSCSQTLNHNVMYWYQQKSSQAPKLLFHYYDKDFNNEADTPDNFQSRRPNTSFCFLDIRSPGLGDTAMYLCATSREARELFFGEGSRLTVL.

The chain links TRBV19 to TRBJ2-7; D is perhaps TRBD2 (6 bases). The germline gives CDR1 LNHDA, CDR2 SQIVND (reference sequence). Trimming stripped 7 bases from V and 4 bases from J, with 14 bases between. This CDR3 is built from 13 residues. This chain's CDR3 is CASTPRGRYEQYF. The CDR3 region has the DNA TGTGCCAGTACACCCCGAGGGAGGTACGAGCAGTACTTC.

The chain combines TRBV6-5 with TRBJ1-2; 7 bases are shared with TRBD1. Germline CDR1 is MNHEY and CDR2 is SVGAGI. The CDR3 spans 13 residues. J was trimmed by 5 bases and V by 8 bases; bases with no gene match: 8. The CDR3 is CASRQGGFYGYTF. CDR3 DNA: TGTGCCAGCCGACAGGGCGGTTTTTATGGCTACACCTTC.

This rearrangement joins TRBV6-5 to TRBJ2-7; D possibly corresponds to TRBD2 (6 bases). This CDR3 region has 13 residues. Trimming cost V 6 bases and J 2 bases, with 11 bases left between them. Germline V gene data show CDR1 as MNHEY and CDR2 as SVGAGI. This CDR3 reads CASRTGEPYEQYF. CDR3 DNA sequence: TGTGCCAGCAGGACGGGGGAACCCTACGAGCAGTACTTC.

This clone came up once. The chain employs TRBV18 and TRBJ2-7; tentative D call: TRBD1 (6 bases). The CDR3 length is 15 residues. Germline assignment: CDR1 KGHSH and CDR2 LQKENI. V lost 3 bases and J lost 3, with 15 bases in between. The CDR3 nucleotides read TGTGCCAGCTCACCTCAGCGTGAAGGGGGCTACGAGCAGTACTTC. As protein: CASSPQREGGYEQYF.

The chain uses TRBV9 and TRBJ2-2; perhaps TRBD1 as D (5 bases). Germline loops: CDR1 SGDLS, CDR2 YYNGEE. The V and J ends lost 3 bases and 3 bases respectively, with 12 bases between them. The length of the CDR3 is 15 residues. This chain's CDR3 is CASSEKWGYTGELFF. Here the CDR3 DNA reads TGTGCCAGCAGCGAGAAGTGGGGCTACACCGGGGAGCTGTTTTTT.